This T cell receptor (beta chain) is drawn from a study of T cell responses to AZD1222 COVID-19 vaccine. Points from the study as a whole: Variant regions that are unmutated are reportedly the target of nearly half of spike-specific TCRs.

This clone turned up a few times. The antigen is unknown. Repertoires were generated with immunoSEQ multiplex PCR, while TCRdb's copy carries only in-frame clones and drops some. In the table there are 130,000 to 150,000 clones, 80% to 90% of which are singletons. The CDR3 spans 16 residues. The V gene lost 5 bases and the J gene lost 0 bases, with 11 bases spanning the gap. Per the germline V gene, CDR1 is MNHEY and CDR2 is SMNVEV (reference sequence). The chain carries TRBV27 and TRBJ2-6, with no clear D. The sample consisted of peripheral blood, taken on day 0 of AZD1222 vaccination. This TCR was recovered from an adult in good health. The CDR3, as DNA: TGTGCCAGCAGTAACCGACTGAGCTCTGGGGCCAACGTCCTGACTTTC. Protein product: CASSNRLSSGANVLTF.